Given below is one T cell receptor (beta chain) in context. Antigen: not known. The data originate from a study of T cells in Graves' hyperthyroidism and ophthalmopathy. Germline values: CDR1 LGHDT, CDR2 YNNKEL (reference sequence). V shed 5 bases and J shed 0 bases, with 11 bases lying between them. CDR3 size: 16 residues. Study-level results: Ophthalmopathy was separated from stable hyperthyroidism by a 13 V-J model. Among thyroid clonotypes expanded above 0.001, most also appeared in blood.

Authors of the study amplified TCR beta CDR3 regions from RNA transcripts. The HTBI primer set drove a first-round RT-PCR of the TCR CDR3. TCRdb passed the multiplex PCR reads through MiXCR, listing each CDR3 protein once. Of roughly 300,000 distinct CDR3 sequences in the sample, approximately 14% were seen once. The sequenced sample consisted of blood. V and J are TRBV3-1 and TRBJ1-6; the D gene is possibly TRBD1 (6 bases). This receptor was taken from a woman aged 25 to 45 with Graves' hyperthyroidism. CDR3 region: CASSETGSSYNSPLHF. As DNA, the CDR3 is TGTGCCAGCAGCGAAACAGGGAGCTCCTATAATTCACCCCTCCACTTT. The full variable domain, its missing parts supplied by reference TRBV3-1 and TRBJ1-6, is DTAVSQTPKYLVTQMGNDKSIKCEQNLGHDTMYWYKQDSKKFLKIMFSYNNKELIINETVPNRFSPKSPDKAHLNLHINSLELGDSAVYFCASSETGSSYNSPLHFGNGTRLTVT.